The rows below give T cell receptor beta chains drawn from one sample of a study of blood T cell repertoires in COVID-19. Using immunoSEQ multiplex PCR, the repertoire was profiled, and TCRdb retains in-frame clones only, with some absent. Of over 85,000 clones in the sample, around 87% were seen once. Sequencing was performed on peripheral blood. All receptors derive from a human donor in a cohort sampled during active COVID-19. Both conserved end residues are part of each CDR3. Each record gives: J gene, clone size, CDR3 length, V gene, D gene, CDR3 protein, CDR3 DNA. D genes are given only for firm matches. Where a row states a size, it is once, few, many or the class of an expanded clone; other rows omit it.

TRBJ1-3,NA,14,TRBV3-1/TRBV3-2,NA,CASGAREQGNTIYF,TGTGCCAGCGGCGCTAGGGAGCAGGGAAACACCATATATTTT
TRBJ2-3,NA,15,TRBV9,TRBD2,CASSVDSGGTDTQYF,TGTGCCAGCAGCGTAGATTCCGGGGGGACAGATACGCAGTATTTT
TRBJ2-3,NA,15,TRBV27,NA,CASSSVQRYTDTQYF,TGTGCCAGCAGTTCGGTGCAGCGTTACACAGATACGCAGTATTTT
TRBJ2-5,NA,14,TRBV6-1,NA,CASSEAESRGTQYF,TGTGCCAGCAGTGAAGCAGAGTCTAGGGGGACCCAGTACTTC
TRBJ2-7,NA,16,TRBV28,TRBD2,CASSQHSSGRAFEQYF,TGTGCCAGCAGTCAGCACAGTAGCGGGAGGGCCTTCGAGCAGTACTTC
TRBJ1-2,NA,15,TRBV4-2,TRBD1,CASSQAGQGNYGYTF,TGTGCCAGCAGCCAAGCCGGACAGGGCAACTATGGCTACACCTTC
TRBJ1-6,NA,16,TRBV5-6,TRBD1,CASSFATGRENSPLHF,TGTGCCAGCAGCTTCGCGACAGGGCGGGAAAATTCACCCCTCCACTTT
TRBJ2-7,NA,13,TRBV7-2,TRBD2,CASNPSGVYEQYF,TGTGCCAGCAACCCTAGCGGGGTTTACGAGCAGTACTTC
TRBJ1-1,NA,13,TRBV6-2/TRBV6-3,NA,CASSPRVYTEAFF,TGTGCCAGCAGCCCACGGGTGTACACTGAAGCTTTCTTT
TRBJ1-2,NA,17,TRBV19,NA,CASSPNSYSGVNYGYTF,TGTGCCAGCAGCCCCAATAGTTATTCCGGGGTCAACTATGGCTACACCTTC
TRBJ1-1,NA,13,TRBV9,NA,CASSVGGDTEAFF,TGTGCCAGCAGCGTAGGGGGAGACACTGAAGCTTTCTTT
TRBJ2-1,NA,15,TRBV5-4,TRBD2,CASSFGLDVYNEQFF,TGTGCCAGCAGCTTCGGACTAGACGTCTACAATGAGCAGTTCTTC
TRBJ2-1,NA,15,TRBV7-8,TRBD2,CASSFLAGHYNEQFF,TGTGCCAGCAGCTTCTTAGCGGGACACTACAATGAGCAGTTCTTC
TRBJ2-7,once,15,TRBV18,NA,CASSYRGGAANEQYF,TGTGCCAGCTCATATAGAGGAGGGGCGGCGAACGAGCAGTACTTC
TRBJ2-7,NA,13,TRBV7-7,NA,CASSLGRLGEQYF,TGTGCTAGCAGCTTAGGGAGACTCGGCGAGCAGTACTTC
TRBJ2-3,few,17,TRBV19,TRBD1,CASSNTPGQGGTDTQYF,TGTGCCAGTAGTAACACACCGGGACAGGGTGGCACAGATACGCAGTATTTT
TRBJ2-7,NA,15,TRBV5-4,TRBD2,CASSSAERGLDEQYF,TGTGCCAGCAGCTCAGCTGAGCGGGGGCTCGACGAGCAGTACTTC
TRBJ2-5,NA,13,TRBV5-1,NA,CASSFSYQETQYF,TGCGCCAGCAGCTTCTCGTACCAAGAGACCCAGTACTTC
TRBJ2-4,NA,17,TRBV28,TRBD1,CASSINRDRIAKNIQYF,TGTGCCAGCAGTATAAACCGGGACAGGATAGCCAAAAACATTCAGTACTTC
TRBJ2-5,NA,16,TRBV13,TRBD2,CASSRTWSGREETQYF,TGTGCCAGCAGCCGCACGTGGAGCGGGAGGGAAGAGACCCAGTACTTC
TRBJ2-7,NA,18,TRBV4-3,TRBD2,CASSQVLQTGGRTPEQYF,TGCGCCAGCAGCCAAGTCTTGCAAACGGGGGGGAGAACTCCCGAGCAGTACTTC
TRBJ2-5,NA,17,TRBV11-2,TRBD2,CASSSRLAGGREETQYF,TGTGCCAGCAGCTCACGACTAGCGGGAGGACGTGAAGAGACCCAGTACTTC
TRBJ1-2,many,11,TRBV27,NA,CASSAGLGYTF,TGTGCCAGCAGCGCAGGGCTTGGCTACACCTTC
TRBJ1-2,NA,14,TRBV6-5,NA,CASSYSIGGGGYTF,TGTGCCAGCAGTTACTCGATCGGGGGAGGAGGCTACACCTTC
TRBJ2-2,NA,18,TRBV13,TRBD2,CASSLKWREAPNTGELFF,TGTGCCAGCAGCTTAAAGTGGCGGGAGGCACCGAACACCGGGGAGCTGTTTTTT
TRBJ2-1,NA,14,TRBV6-5,NA,CASRKSGYYNEQFF,TGTGCCAGCAGAAAGAGCGGATACTACAATGAGCAGTTCTTC
TRBJ1-1,NA,11,TRBV3-1/TRBV3-2,NA,CASSQATEAFF,TGTGCCAGCAGCCAAGCTACTGAAGCTTTCTTT
TRBJ1-6,once,13,TRBV4-3,NA,CASSQDGGSPLHF,TGCGCCAGCAGCCAAGATGGAGGTTCACCCCTCCACTTT
TRBJ1-2,NA,14,TRBV10-3,TRBD1,CAISESIDRESYTF,TGTGCCATCAGTGAGTCGATTGACAGGGAGAGCTACACCTTC
TRBJ2-1,NA,17,TRBV19,NA,CASSIRGTPIINNEQFF,TGTGCCAGTAGTATAAGGGGGACACCGATTATTAACAATGAGCAGTTCTTC
TRBJ2-1,NA,12,TRBV11-3,NA,CASGHKHNEQFF,TGTGCCAGCGGCCATAAACACAATGAGCAGTTCTTC
TRBJ1-4,NA,16,TRBV19,TRBD1,CASRFGGGQSNEKLFF,TGTGCCAGTAGATTCGGAGGGGGACAGAGCAATGAAAAACTGTTTTTT
TRBJ1-1,NA,15,TRBV10-3,TRBD1,CAISGRQGANTEAFF,TGTGCCATCAGTGGTCGACAGGGAGCCAACACTGAAGCTTTCTTT
TRBJ2-1,NA,17,TRBV19,TRBD2,CASSRTSGAPTYNEQFF,TGTGCCAGTAGTCGGACTAGCGGGGCACCGACCTACAATGAGCAGTTCTTC
TRBJ2-4,NA,14,TRBV19,TRBD2,CASSAGLAENIQYF,TGTGCCAGTAGTGCGGGACTAGCGGAAAACATTCAGTACTTC
TRBJ2-7,NA,12,TRBV5-1,NA,CASKYRVDEQYF,TGCGCCAGCAAGTACAGGGTGGACGAGCAGTACTTC
TRBJ1-6,NA,16,TRBV14,TRBD1,CASSQYQGAFNSPLHF,TGTGCCAGCAGCCAATATCAGGGGGCCTTCAATTCACCCCTCCACTTT
TRBJ2-3,NA,17,TRBV11-2,TRBD2,CASSLEGLAAATDTQYF,TGTGCCAGCAGCTTAGAGGGGCTAGCGGCGGCCACAGATACGCAGTATTTT
TRBJ2-7,once,16,TRBV5-4,NA,CASSLAAGTFSYEQYF,TGTGCCAGCAGCTTGGCCGCAGGGACTTTCTCCTACGAGCAGTACTTC
TRBJ2-7,once,14,TRBV7-2,TRBD2,CASSSLAGDYEQYF,TGTGCCAGCAGCTCATTAGCGGGAGACTACGAGCAGTACTTC
TRBJ2-7,NA,14,TRBV6-1,TRBD2,CASSELAGAYEQYF,TGTGCCAGCAGTGAACTAGCGGGAGCCTACGAGCAGTACTTC
TRBJ1-1,NA,13,TRBV5-1,NA,CASSLEFPGVAFF,TGCGCCAGCAGCTTGGAATTCCCGGGTGTAGCTTTCTTT
TRBJ2-7,NA,15,TRBV6-2/TRBV6-3,TRBD2,CASSDLSGTPYEQYF,TGTGCCAGCAGTGACCTTAGCGGGACCCCCTACGAGCAGTACTTC
TRBJ2-1,once,16,TRBV4-3,NA,CASSQDPTGVLNEQFF,TGCGCCAGCAGCCAAGACCCGACAGGAGTATTGAATGAGCAGTTCTTC
TRBJ1-1,NA,13,TRBV7-7,NA,CASSLDQGSEAFF,TGTGCCAGCAGCTTAGACCAGGGCTCTGAAGCTTTCTTT
TRBJ1-6,NA,16,TRBV5-1,NA,CASSAGGSPYNSPLHF,TGCGCCAGCAGCGCGGGAGGTTCTCCCTATAATTCACCCCTCCACTTT
TRBJ1-1,few,15,TRBV2,NA,CASRLAGQANTEAFF,TGTGCCAGCAGACTAGCGGGGCAAGCGAACACTGAAGCTTTCTTT
TRBJ2-3,few,13,TRBV2,TRBD2,CAALGGSTDTQYF,TGTGCCGCTCTGGGAGGGAGCACAGATACGCAGTATTTT
TRBJ1-2,NA,15,TRBV14,TRBD1,CASSRWTGESSGYTF,TGTGCCAGCAGCCGTTGGACAGGGGAGAGTAGCGGCTACACCTTC
TRBJ2-1,NA,13,TRBV19,NA,CATEEDFEGEQFF,TGTGCTACGGAGGAAGACTTCGAGGGTGAGCAGTTCTTC
TRBJ1-4,NA,16,TRBV28,NA,CASSLTGGARGEKLFF,TGTGCCAGCAGTTTAACGGGAGGGGCGCGAGGTGAAAAACTGTTTTTT
TRBJ2-7,NA,15,TRBV6-6,NA,CASIPRAEYPYEQYF,TGTGCCAGCATACCCCGAGCGGAATACCCCTACGAGCAGTACTTC